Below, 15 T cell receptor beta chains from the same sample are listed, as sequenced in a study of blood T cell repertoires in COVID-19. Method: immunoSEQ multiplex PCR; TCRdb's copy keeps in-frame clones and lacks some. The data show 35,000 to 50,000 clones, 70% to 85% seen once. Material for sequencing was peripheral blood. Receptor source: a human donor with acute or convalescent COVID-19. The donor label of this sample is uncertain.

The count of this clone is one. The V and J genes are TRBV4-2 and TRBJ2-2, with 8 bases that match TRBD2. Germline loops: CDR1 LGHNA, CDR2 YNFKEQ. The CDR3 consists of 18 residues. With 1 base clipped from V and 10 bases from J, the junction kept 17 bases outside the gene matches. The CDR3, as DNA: TGTGCCAGCAGCCAAGCCCCAGGCAGCGGGAGACGTGCCGAGGAGCTGTTTTTT. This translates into CASSQAPGSGRRAEELFF.

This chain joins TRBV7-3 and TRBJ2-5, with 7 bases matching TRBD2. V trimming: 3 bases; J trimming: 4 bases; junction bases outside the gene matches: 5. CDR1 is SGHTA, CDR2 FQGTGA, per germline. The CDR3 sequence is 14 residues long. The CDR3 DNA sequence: TGTGCCAGCAGCTTGGCAGGGAGGGGAGAGACCCAGTACTTC. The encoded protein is CASSLAGRGETQYF.

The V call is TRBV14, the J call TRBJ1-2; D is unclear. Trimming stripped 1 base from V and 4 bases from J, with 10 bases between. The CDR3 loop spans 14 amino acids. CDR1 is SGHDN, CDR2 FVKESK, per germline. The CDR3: CASSQGTSGYGYTF. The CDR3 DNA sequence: TGTGCCAGCAGCCAAGGCACGTCGGGCTATGGCTACACCTTC. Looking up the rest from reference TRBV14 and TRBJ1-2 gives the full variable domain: EAGVTQFPSHSVIEKGQTVTLRCDPISGHDNLYWYRRVMGKEIKFLLHFVKESKQDESGMPNNRFLAERTGGTYSTLKVQPAELEDSGVYFCASSQGTSGYGYTFGSGTRLTVV.

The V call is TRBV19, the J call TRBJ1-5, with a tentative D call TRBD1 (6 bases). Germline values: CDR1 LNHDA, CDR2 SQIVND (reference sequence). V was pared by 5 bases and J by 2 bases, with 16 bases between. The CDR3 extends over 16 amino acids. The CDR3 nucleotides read TGTGCCAGTAGTCTAGTCAGGGGAATAGGCAATCAGCCCCAGCATTTT. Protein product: CASSLVRGIGNQPQHF.

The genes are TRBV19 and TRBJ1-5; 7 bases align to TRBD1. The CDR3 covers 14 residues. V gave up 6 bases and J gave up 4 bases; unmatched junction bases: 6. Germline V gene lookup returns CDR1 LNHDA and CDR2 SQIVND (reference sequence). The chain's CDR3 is CASRGRQGNQPQHF. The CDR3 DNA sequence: TGTGCCAGTAGGGGAAGACAGGGTAATCAGCCCCAGCATTTT.

CDR3 nucleotide sequence: TGTGCCAGCAGCGCCGTTCTGGCGGGAGCTTTCTTT. It encodes CASSAVLAGAFF. The genes are TRBV5-6 and TRBJ1-1; D call uncertain. Germline V gene lookup returns CDR1 SGHDT and CDR2 YYEEEE. Trimming took off 4 bases at V and 10 bases at J, with 14 bases between the two ends. The length of the CDR3 is 12 residues.

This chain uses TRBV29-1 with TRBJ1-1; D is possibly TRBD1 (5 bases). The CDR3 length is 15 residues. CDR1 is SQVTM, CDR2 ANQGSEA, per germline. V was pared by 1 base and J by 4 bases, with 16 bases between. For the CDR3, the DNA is TGCAGCGTTGAAGTGGACCAGGGCGTAAGCACTGAAGCTTTCTTT. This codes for CSVEVDQGVSTEAFF.

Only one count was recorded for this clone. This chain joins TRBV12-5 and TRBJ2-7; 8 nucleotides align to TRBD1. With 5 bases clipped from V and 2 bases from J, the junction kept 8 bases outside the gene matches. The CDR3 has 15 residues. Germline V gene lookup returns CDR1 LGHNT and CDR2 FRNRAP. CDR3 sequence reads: CASGVAGTGTYEQYF. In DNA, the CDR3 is TGTGCTAGTGGTGTCGCCGGGACAGGAACCTACGAGCAGTACTTC. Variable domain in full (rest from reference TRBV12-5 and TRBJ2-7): DARVTQTPRHKVTEMGQEVTMRCQPILGHNTVFWYRQTMMQGLELLAYFRNRAPLDDSGMPKDRFSAEMPDATLATLKIQPSEPRDSAVYFCASGVAGTGTYEQYFGPGTRLTVT.

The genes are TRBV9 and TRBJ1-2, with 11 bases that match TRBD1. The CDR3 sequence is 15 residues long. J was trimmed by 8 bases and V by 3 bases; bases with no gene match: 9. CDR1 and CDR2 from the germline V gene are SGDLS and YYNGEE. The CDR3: CASSASGTGGPGYTF. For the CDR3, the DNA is TGTGCCAGCAGCGCATCCGGGACAGGGGGGCCCGGCTACACCTTC.

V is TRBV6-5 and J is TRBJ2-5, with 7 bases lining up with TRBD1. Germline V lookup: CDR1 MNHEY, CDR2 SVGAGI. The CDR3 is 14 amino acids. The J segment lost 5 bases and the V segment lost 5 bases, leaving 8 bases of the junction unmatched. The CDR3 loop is CASSHRQGRETQYF. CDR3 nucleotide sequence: TGTGCCAGCAGTCACCGACAGGGTAGGGAGACCCAGTACTTC.

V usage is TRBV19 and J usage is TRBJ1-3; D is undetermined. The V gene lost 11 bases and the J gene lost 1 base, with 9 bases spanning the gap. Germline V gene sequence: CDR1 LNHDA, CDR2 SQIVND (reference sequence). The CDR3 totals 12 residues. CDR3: CASTGSGNTIYF. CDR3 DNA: TGTGCCTCCACCGGGTCTGGAAACACCATATATTTT. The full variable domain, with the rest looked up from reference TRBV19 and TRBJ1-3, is DGGITQSPKYLFRKEGQNVTLSCEQNLNHDAMYWYRQDPGQGLRLIYYSQIVNDFQKGDIAEGYSVSREKKESFPLTVTSAQKNPTAFYLCASTGSGNTIYFGEGSWLTVV.

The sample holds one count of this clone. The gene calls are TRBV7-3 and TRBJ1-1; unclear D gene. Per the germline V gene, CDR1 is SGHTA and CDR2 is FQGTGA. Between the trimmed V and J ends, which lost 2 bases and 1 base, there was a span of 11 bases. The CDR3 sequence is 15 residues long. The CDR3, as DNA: TGTGCCAGCAGCTTAGTAGGAGGGTCGAACACTGAAGCTTTCTTT. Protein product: CASSLVGGSNTEAFF.

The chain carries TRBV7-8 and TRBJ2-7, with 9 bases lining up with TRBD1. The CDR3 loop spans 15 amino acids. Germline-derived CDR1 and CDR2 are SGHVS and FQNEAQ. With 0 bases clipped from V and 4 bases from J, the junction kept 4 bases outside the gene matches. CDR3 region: CASSLAPGQGYEQYF. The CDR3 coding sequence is TGTGCCAGCAGCTTAGCGCCGGGACAGGGTTACGAGCAGTACTTC.

For the CDR3, the DNA is TGTGACCCCAGCGGGCCTACGGGACTAGCCAAAAACATTCAGTACTTC. Its protein is CDPSGPTGLAKNIQYF. The chain joins TRBV6-9 to TRBJ2-4, with D possibly TRBD2 on 6 matching bases. Germline CDR1 reads MNHGY; CDR2 reads SVAAGI. This CDR3 region has 16 residues.

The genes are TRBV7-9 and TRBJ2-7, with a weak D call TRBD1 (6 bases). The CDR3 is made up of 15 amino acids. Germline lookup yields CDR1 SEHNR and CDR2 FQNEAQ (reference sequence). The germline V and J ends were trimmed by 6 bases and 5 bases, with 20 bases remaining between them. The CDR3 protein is CASRLAGQPGDEQYF. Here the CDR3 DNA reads TGTGCCAGCAGGTTGGCCGGACAGCCAGGGGACGAGCAGTACTTC.